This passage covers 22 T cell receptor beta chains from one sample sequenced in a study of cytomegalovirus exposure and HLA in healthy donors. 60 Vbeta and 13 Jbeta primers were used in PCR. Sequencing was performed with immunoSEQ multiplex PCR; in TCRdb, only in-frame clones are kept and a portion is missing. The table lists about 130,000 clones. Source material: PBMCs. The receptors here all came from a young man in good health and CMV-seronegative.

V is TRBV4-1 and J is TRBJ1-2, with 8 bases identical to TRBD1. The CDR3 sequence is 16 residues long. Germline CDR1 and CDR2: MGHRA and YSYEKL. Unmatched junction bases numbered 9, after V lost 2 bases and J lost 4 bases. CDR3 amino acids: CASSQPFRDRIYGYTF. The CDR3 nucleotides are TGCGCCAGCAGCCAACCTTTCCGGGACAGGATCTATGGCTACACCTTC.

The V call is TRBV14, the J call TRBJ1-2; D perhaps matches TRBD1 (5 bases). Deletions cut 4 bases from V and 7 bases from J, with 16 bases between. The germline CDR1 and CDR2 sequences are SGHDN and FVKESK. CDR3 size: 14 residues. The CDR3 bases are TGTGCCAGCAGCCCCGGGGGAGGAATCGGTGGCTACACCTTC. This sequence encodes CASSPGGGIGGYTF.

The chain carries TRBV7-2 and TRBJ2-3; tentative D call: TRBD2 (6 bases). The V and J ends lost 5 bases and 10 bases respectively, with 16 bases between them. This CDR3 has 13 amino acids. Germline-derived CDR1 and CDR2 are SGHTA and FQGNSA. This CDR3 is CASSPSRQRAQYF. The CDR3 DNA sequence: TGTGCCAGCAGCCCCTCCCGACAGCGGGCGCAGTATTTT.

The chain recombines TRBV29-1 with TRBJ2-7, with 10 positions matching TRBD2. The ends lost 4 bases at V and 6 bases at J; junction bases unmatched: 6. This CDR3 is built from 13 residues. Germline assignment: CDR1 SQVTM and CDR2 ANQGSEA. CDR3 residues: CSVASGRSPEQYF. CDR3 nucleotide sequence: TGCAGCGTTGCTAGCGGGAGATCTCCCGAGCAGTACTTC.

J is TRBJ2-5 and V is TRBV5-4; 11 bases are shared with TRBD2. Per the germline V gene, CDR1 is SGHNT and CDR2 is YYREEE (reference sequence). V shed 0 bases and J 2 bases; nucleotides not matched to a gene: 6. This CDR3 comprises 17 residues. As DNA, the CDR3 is TGTGCCAGCAGCTTGGGTGGGCTAGCGGGAGGACAAGAGACCCAGTACTTC. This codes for CASSLGGLAGGQETQYF.

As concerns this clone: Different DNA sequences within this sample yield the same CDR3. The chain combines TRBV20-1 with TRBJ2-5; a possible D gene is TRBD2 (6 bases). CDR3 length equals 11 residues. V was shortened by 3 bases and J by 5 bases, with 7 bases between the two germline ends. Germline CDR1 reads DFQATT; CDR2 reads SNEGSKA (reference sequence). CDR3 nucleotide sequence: TGCAGTGCTAGTGGGGGGGAGACCCAGTACTTC. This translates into CSASGGETQYF.

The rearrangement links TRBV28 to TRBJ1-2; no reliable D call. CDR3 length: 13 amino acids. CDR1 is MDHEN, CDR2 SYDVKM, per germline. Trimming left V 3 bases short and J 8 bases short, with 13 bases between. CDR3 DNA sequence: TGTGCCAGCAGTTTTTCATCGGAGAGGGGCTACACCTTC. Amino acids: CASSFSSERGYTF.

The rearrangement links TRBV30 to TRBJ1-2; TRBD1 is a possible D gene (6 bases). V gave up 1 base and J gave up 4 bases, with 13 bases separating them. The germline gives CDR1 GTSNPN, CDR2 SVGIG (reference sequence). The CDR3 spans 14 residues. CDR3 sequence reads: CAWSDGSTGYGYTF. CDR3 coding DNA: TGTGCCTGGAGTGATGGGTCGACAGGCTATGGCTACACCTTC. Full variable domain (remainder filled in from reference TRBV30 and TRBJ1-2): SQTIHQWPATLVQPVGSPLSLECTVEGTSNPNLYWYRQAAGRGLQLLFYSVGIGQISSEVPQNLSASRPQDRQFILSSKKLLLSDSGFYLCAWSDGSTGYGYTFGSGTRLTVV.

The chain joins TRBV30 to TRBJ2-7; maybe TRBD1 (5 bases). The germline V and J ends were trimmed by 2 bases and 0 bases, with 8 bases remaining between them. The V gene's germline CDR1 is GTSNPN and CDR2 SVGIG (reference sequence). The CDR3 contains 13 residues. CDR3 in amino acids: CAWSSDISYEQYF. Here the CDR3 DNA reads TGTGCCTGGAGTTCGGACATCTCCTACGAGCAGTACTTC.

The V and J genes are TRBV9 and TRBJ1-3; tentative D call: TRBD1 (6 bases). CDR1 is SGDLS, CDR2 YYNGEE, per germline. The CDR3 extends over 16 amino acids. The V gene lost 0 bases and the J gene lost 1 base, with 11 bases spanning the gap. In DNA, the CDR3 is TGTGCCAGCAGCGTAGAAGTCAGGGGATCTGGAAACACCATATATTTT. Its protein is CASSVEVRGSGNTIYF.

The CDR3 DNA is TGTGCCAGCAGCCCGACAGGGGCTGGAAACACCATATATTTT. It encodes CASSPTGAGNTIYF. This chain connects TRBV7-9 to TRBJ1-3, with 8 positions matching TRBD1. Losses at the gene ends were 5 bases for V and 2 bases for J; bases not matched to a gene: 2. The CDR3 has 14 amino acids. From germline, CDR1 is SEHNR and CDR2 FQNEAQ (reference sequence).

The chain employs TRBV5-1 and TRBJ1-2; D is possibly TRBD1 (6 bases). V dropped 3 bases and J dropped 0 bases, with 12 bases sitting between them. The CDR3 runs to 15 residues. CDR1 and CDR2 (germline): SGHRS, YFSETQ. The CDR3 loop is CASSSGAVANYGYTF. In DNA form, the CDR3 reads TGCGCCAGCAGCTCAGGGGCAGTAGCTAACTATGGCTACACCTTC.

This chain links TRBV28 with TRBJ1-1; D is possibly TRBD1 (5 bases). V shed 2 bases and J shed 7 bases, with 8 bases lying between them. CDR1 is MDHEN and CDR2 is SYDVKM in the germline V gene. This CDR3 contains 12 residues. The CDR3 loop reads CASSLKGFEAFF. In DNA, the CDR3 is TGTGCCAGCAGTTTAAAGGGGTTTGAAGCTTTCTTT. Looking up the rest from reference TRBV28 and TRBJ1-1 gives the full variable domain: DVKVTQSSRYLVKRTGEKVFLECVQDMDHENMFWYRQDPGLGLRLIYFSYDVKMKEKGDIPEGYSVSREKKERFSLILESASTNQTSMYLCASSLKGFEAFFGQGTRLTVV.

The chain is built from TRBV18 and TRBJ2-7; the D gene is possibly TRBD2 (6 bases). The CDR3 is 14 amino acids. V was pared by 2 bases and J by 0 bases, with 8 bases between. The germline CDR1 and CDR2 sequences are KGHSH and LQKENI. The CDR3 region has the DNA TGTGCCAGCTCACCAGCGGGGAGCTCCTACGAGCAGTACTTC. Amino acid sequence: CASSPAGSSYEQYF.

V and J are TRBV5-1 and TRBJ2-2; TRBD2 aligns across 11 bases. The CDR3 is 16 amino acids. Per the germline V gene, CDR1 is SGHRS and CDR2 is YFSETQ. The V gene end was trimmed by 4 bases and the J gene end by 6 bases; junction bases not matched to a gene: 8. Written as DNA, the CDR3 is TGCGCCAGCAGCCCGGGACTAGCGGCGGGCGCCGGGGAGCTGTTTTTT. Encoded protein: CASSPGLAAGAGELFF.

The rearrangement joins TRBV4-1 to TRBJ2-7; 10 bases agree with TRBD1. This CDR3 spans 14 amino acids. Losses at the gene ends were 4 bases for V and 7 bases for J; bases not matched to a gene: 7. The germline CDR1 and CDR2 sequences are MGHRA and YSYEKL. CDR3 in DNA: TGCGCCAGCAGCCCAGGACAGGGGGTAGGAGAGCAGTACTTC. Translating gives CASSPGQGVGEQYF.

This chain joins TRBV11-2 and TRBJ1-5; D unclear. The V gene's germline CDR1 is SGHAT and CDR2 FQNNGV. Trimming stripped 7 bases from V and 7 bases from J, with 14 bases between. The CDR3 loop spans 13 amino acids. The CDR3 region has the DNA TGTGCCAGCACCAGCGGCGCGGGGCAGCCCCAGCATTTT. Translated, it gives CASTSGAGQPQHF.

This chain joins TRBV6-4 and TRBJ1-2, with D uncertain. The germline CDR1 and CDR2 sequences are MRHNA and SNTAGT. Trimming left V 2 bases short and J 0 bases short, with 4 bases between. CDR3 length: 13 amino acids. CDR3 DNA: TGTGCCAGCAGTGACGGGCCTAACTATGGCTACACCTTC. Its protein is CASSDGPNYGYTF.

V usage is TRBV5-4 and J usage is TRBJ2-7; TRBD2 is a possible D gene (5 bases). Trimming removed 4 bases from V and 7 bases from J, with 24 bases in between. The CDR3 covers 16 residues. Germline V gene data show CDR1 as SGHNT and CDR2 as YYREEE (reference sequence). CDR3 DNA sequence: TGTGCCAGCAGCCAAAAAGAAAGCGGAGGAACGAGTGAGCAGTACTTC. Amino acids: CASSQKESGGTSEQYF.

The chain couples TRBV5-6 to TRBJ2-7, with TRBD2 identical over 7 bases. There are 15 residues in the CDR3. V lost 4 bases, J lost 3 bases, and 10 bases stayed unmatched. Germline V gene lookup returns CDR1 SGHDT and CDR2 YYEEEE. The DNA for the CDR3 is TGTGCCAGCAGCCCAATTGGGAGGGGCGTCTACGAGCAGTACTTC. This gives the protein CASSPIGRGVYEQYF.

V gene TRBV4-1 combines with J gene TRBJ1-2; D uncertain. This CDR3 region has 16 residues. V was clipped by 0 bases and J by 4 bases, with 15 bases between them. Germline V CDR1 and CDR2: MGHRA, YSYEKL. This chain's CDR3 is CASSQDWPLLSYGYTF. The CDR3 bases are TGCGCCAGCAGCCAAGATTGGCCCCTTTTGTCCTATGGCTACACCTTC.

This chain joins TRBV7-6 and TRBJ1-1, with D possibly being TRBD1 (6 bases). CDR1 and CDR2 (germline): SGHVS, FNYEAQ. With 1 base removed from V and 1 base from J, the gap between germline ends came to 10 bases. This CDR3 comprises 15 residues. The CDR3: CASSLVSRGNTEAFF. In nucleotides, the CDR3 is TGTGCCAGCAGCTTAGTGTCCAGGGGGAACACTGAAGCTTTCTTT.